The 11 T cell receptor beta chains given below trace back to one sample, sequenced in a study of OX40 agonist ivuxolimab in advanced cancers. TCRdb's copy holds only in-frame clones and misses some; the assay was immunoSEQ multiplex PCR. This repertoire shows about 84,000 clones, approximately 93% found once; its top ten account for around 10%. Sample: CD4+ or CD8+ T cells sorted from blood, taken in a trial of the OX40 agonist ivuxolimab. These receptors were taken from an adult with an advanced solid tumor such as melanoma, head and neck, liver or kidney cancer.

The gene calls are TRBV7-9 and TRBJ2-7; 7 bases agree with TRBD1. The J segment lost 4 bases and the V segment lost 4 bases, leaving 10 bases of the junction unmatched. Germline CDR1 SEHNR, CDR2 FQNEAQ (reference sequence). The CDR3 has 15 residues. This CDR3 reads CASSSRRQGQYEQYF. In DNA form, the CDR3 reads TGTGCCAGCAGCTCCCGGCGACAGGGACAATACGAGCAGTACTTC.

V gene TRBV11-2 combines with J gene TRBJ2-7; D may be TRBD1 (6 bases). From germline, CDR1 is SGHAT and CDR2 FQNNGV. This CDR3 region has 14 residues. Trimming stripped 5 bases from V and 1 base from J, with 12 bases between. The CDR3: CASSDLQGSYEQYF. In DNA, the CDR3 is TGTGCCAGCAGCGATCTACAGGGATCCTACGAGCAGTACTTC.

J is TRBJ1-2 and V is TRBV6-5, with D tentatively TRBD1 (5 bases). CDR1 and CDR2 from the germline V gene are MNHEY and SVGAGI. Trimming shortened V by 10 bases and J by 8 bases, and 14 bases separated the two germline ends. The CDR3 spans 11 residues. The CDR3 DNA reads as TGTGCCACCCGGTGGGGACTCGGCTACACCTTC. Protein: CATRWGLGYTF.

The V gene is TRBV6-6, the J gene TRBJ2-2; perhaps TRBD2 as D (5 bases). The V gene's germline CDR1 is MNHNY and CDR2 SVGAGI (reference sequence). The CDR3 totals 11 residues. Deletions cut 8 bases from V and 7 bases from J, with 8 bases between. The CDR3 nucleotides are TGTGCCAGCCTCGGGATCGGGGAGCTGTTTTTT. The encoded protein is CASLGIGELFF.

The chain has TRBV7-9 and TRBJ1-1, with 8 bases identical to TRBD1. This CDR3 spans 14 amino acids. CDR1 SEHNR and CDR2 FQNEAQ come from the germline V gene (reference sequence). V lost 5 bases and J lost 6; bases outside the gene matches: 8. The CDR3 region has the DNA TGTGCCAGCAGCCGTACAGGGGGTTCTTCTGAAGCTTTCTTT. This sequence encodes CASSRTGGSSEAFF.

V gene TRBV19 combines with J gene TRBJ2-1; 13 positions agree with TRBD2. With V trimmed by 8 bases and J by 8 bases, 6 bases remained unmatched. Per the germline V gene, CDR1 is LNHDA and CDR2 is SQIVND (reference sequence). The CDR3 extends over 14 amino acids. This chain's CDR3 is CASSLAGGSDEQFF. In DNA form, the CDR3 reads TGTGCCAGTTCACTAGCGGGAGGGTCTGATGAGCAGTTCTTC.

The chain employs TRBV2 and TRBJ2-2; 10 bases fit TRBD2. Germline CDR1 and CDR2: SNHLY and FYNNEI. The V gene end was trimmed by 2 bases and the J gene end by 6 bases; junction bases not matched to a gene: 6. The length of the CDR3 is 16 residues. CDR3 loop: CASSEWASGRSGELFF. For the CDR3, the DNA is TGTGCCAGCAGTGAATGGGCTAGCGGGAGATCCGGGGAGCTGTTTTTT.

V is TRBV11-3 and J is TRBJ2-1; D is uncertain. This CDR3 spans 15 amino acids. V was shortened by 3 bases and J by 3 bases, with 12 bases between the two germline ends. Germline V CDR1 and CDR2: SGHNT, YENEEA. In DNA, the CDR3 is TGTGCCAGCAGCTTTCCCGAGCGCCTCTACAATGAGCAGTTCTTC. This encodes CASSFPERLYNEQFF.

CDR3 nucleotides: TGCAGCGTTCCGTCCCATGACAGAGGAAGTAACTATGGCTACACCTTC. This gives the protein CSVPSHDRGSNYGYTF. This chain uses TRBV29-1 with TRBJ1-2, with D possibly being TRBD1 (5 bases). Germline V gives CDR1 SQVTM, CDR2 ANQGSEA. This CDR3 spans 16 amino acids. Trimming cost V 5 bases and J 1 base, with 20 bases left between them.

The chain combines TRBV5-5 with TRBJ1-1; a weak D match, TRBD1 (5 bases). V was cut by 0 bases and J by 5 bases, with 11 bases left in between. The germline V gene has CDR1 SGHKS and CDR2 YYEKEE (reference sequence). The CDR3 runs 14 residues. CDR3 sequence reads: CASSLGRGRTEAFF. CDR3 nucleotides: TGTGCCAGCAGCTTGGGGAGGGGTCGGACTGAAGCTTTCTTT.

The CDR3 reads CASSQESRGPYEQYF. Here the CDR3 DNA reads TGCGCCAGCAGCCAAGAATCCAGGGGGCCCTACGAGCAGTACTTC. The rearrangement uses TRBV4-3 and TRBJ2-7, with 8 positions matching TRBD1. Germline V gives CDR1 LGHNA, CDR2 YSLEER. Trimming took 0 bases from V and 2 from J; bases not matched to a gene: 3. The CDR3 is made up of 15 amino acids.